This T cell receptor (beta chain) was documented in a study of CD8+ T cells in alopecia areata. Study overall: Scoring of treated patients' severity used the percentage of affected scalp area. Study-level results: Normal scalp showed lower clonality than lesional scalp, especially alopecia totalis/universalis. While tofacitinib was given, many expanded lesional clones persisted in scalp and blood.

This sample's treatment: oral pan-JAK inhibitor, 5-10 mg twice daily. Both peripheral blood and punch biopsies of lesional scalp skin were obtained from patients who had alopecia areata. In this sample, this clone turned up a few times. As yet, its antigen is unknown. Extraction of RNA preceded its reverse transcription into cDNA, which served as the sequencing template. The method was immunoSEQ multiplex PCR; TCRdb's version includes in-frame clones alone and lacks a portion of them. Among about 200,000 clones, around two fifths were seen once, and the ten largest hold roughly 0.45%. Germline CDR1 and CDR2: MNHNS and SASEGT. This CDR3 region has 14 residues. J lost 2 bases, V lost 5 bases, and 4 bases had no gene match.

The sequencing here drew on CD4+ T cells sorted from blood, taken at approximately week 30, from a patient treated with tofacitinib. This sequence was found in a human donor with alopecia areata. This chain links TRBV6-1 with TRBJ2-7; 9 bases map to TRBD1. For the CDR3, the DNA is TGTGCCAGCAGTTCCGGGACAGGGACCTACGAGCAGTACTTC. Translation gives CASSSGTGTYEQYF.